Listed below are T cell receptor beta chains from one sample, sequenced in a study of blood T cell repertoires in COVID-19. The assay was immunoSEQ multiplex PCR, and TCRdb's table has in-frame clones only and misses some. The sample contains more than 200,000 clones, around four fifths of which appear only once. The sequenced material came from peripheral blood. These receptors came from a woman aged 45-65 years with acute or convalescent COVID-19. CDR3s include the opening cysteine and the closing phenylalanine or tryptophan. Each record gives: clone size, V gene, D gene, J gene, CDR3 protein, CDR3 DNA. A D gene is named only where the DNA matches it firmly. Clone size appears in some rows only: once, few, many, or a class for an expanded clone.

size: -; V: TRBV11-2; D: TRBD2; J: TRBJ2-1; CDR3: CASSQTSGSVNEQFF; DNA: TGTGCCAGCAGCCAGACTAGCGGGAGTGTTAATGAGCAGTTCTTC
size: -; V: TRBV27; D: -; J: TRBJ2-7; CDR3: CASSPRLGEQYF; DNA: TGTGCCAGCAGTCCTAGGTTAGGCGAGCAGTACTTC
size: -; V: TRBV6-5; D: TRBD1; J: TRBJ1-2; CDR3: CASSSGQSPTRRGYTF; DNA: TGTGCCAGCAGTTCGGGACAGAGCCCCACTAGGAGGGGCTACACCTTC
size: -; V: TRBV5-1; D: -; J: TRBJ2-7; CDR3: CASSLDGRSNYEQYF; DNA: TGCGCCAGCAGCTTGGATGGGAGGTCGAACTACGAGCAGTACTTC
size: -; V: TRBV19; D: -; J: TRBJ1-5; CDR3: CASSTGLNQPQHF; DNA: TGTGCCAGTAGTACAGGGCTCAATCAGCCCCAGCATTTT
size: once; V: TRBV9; D: TRBD2; J: TRBJ2-5; CDR3: CASSRGLAGYYQETQYF; DNA: TGTGCCAGCAGCCGTGGGCTAGCGGGATACTATCAAGAGACCCAGTACTTC
size: once; V: TRBV12-5; D: -; J: TRBJ2-3; CDR3: CASGPTEGGTQYF; DNA: TGTGCTAGTGGGCCCACGGAAGGCGGTACGCAGTATTTT
size: -; V: TRBV5-1; D: TRBD2; J: TRBJ2-4; CDR3: CASSLELSGRGGAKNIQYF; DNA: TGCGCCAGCAGCTTGGAGCTTAGCGGGAGGGGCGGGGCCAAAAACATTCAGTACTTC
size: -; V: TRBV27; D: -; J: TRBJ2-5; CDR3: CASSSPGLTQETQYF; DNA: TGTGCCAGCAGTTCCCCGGGACTGACCCAAGAGACCCAGTACTTC
size: -; V: TRBV10-2; D: -; J: TRBJ1-2; CDR3: CASSEPRAGTGNYGYTF; DNA: TGCGCCAGCAGTGAGCCGCGGGCGGGGACGGGGAACTATGGCTACACCTTC
size: -; V: TRBV20-1; D: -; J: TRBJ2-1; CDR3: CSASEVLSSYNEQFF; DNA: TGCAGTGCTAGTGAAGTCTTGAGCTCCTACAATGAGCAGTTCTTC
size: once; V: TRBV18; D: -; J: TRBJ2-3; CDR3: CASSEERSTDTQYF; DNA: TGTGCCAGCTCAGAGGAACGGTCCACAGATACGCAGTATTTT
size: -; V: TRBV9; D: -; J: TRBJ1-2; CDR3: CASSEDWASGGYTF; DNA: TGTGCCAGCAGCGAGGACTGGGCTTCTGGCGGCTACACCTTC
size: -; V: TRBV5-1; D: -; J: TRBJ1-4; CDR3: CASSLAAGQNEKLFF; DNA: TGCGCCAGCAGCTTGGCGGCAGGACAGAATGAAAAACTGTTTTTT
size: few; V: TRBV6-5; D: TRBD1; J: TRBJ2-7; CDR3: CAIHLGQGGEQYF; DNA: TGTGCCATCCACCTAGGACAGGGCGGCGAGCAGTACTTC
size: -; V: TRBV20-1; D: -; J: TRBJ2-3; CDR3: CSALLSDTQYF; DNA: TGCAGTGCTCTCCTCTCAGATACGCAGTATTTT
size: few; V: TRBV4-1; D: -; J: TRBJ2-7; CDR3: CASSQGWGKGENPYEQYF; DNA: TGCGCCAGCAGCCAAGGATGGGGAAAGGGGGAGAACCCCTACGAGCAGTACTTC
size: -; V: TRBV3-1/TRBV3-2; D: TRBD2; J: TRBJ2-1; CDR3: CASSDWTSGRIHEQFF; DNA: TGTGCCAGCAGCGATTGGACTAGCGGGAGGATCCATGAGCAGTTCTTC
size: -; V: TRBV11-2; D: TRBD2; J: TRBJ2-7; CDR3: CASSRGLADSYEQYF; DNA: TGTGCCAGCAGCCGAGGACTAGCGGACTCCTACGAGCAGTACTTC
size: few; V: TRBV5-5; D: -; J: TRBJ1-5; CDR3: CASSFTGEDQPQHF; DNA: TGTGCCAGCAGCTTTACTGGGGAGGATCAGCCCCAGCATTTT
size: -; V: TRBV6-5; D: TRBD1; J: TRBJ1-1; CDR3: CASQGVNTEAFF; DNA: TGTGCCAGCCAGGGGGTGAACACTGAAGCTTTCTTT
size: -; V: TRBV6-1; D: -; J: TRBJ1-2; CDR3: CASSDTPSGYTF; DNA: TGTGCCAGCAGTGACACCCCGAGTGGCTACACCTTC
size: few; V: TRBV14; D: -; J: TRBJ2-3; CDR3: CASSQAKGEPSSTDTQYF; DNA: TGTGCCAGCAGCCAAGCTAAGGGGGAGCCCTCTAGCACAGATACGCAGTATTTT
size: -; V: TRBV5-1; D: TRBD1; J: TRBJ2-7; CDR3: CASSGTGTGGYEQYF; DNA: TGCGCCAGCAGCGGAACCGGGACAGGGGGGTACGAGCAGTACTTC
size: -; V: TRBV25-1; D: -; J: TRBJ2-5; CDR3: CASSAARPKGETQYF; DNA: TGTGCCAGCAGCGCCGCGAGACCTAAGGGGGAGACCCAGTACTTC
size: -; V: TRBV3-1/TRBV3-2; D: TRBD2; J: TRBJ2-1; CDR3: CASSLGLAGGNEQFF; DNA: TGTGCCAGCAGCCTGGGACTAGCGGGCGGAAATGAGCAGTTCTTC
size: once; V: TRBV7-2; D: -; J: TRBJ1-4; CDR3: CASSLERANEKLFF; DNA: TGTGCCAGCAGCTTAGAGAGGGCTAATGAAAAACTGTTTTTT
size: -; V: TRBV27; D: -; J: TRBJ2-1; CDR3: CASSLTGLSSRDSEQFF; DNA: TGTGCCAGCAGTTTGACTGGACTGTCCAGTAGGGACTCCGAGCAGTTCTTC
size: -; V: TRBV7-8; D: -; J: TRBJ2-2; CDR3: CASSFARAGELFF; DNA: TGTGCCAGCAGCTTCGCGAGGGCCGGGGAGCTGTTTTTT
size: -; V: TRBV25-1; D: -; J: TRBJ2-2; CDR3: CASSGLREADTGELFF; DNA: TGTGCCAGCAGTGGGTTGAGGGAGGCGGACACCGGGGAGCTGTTTTTT
size: -; V: TRBV24-1; D: -; J: TRBJ2-1; CDR3: CATSDFDREPHEQFF; DNA: TGTGCCACCAGTGATTTCGACCGGGAACCCCATGAGCAGTTCTTC
size: -; V: TRBV9; D: TRBD2; J: TRBJ2-5; CDR3: CASSLSGAGVGETQYF; DNA: TGTGCCAGCAGCCTTAGTGGAGCGGGAGTTGGAGAGACCCAGTACTTC
size: few; V: TRBV6-1; D: -; J: TRBJ1-5; CDR3: CASSDPGEGNQPQHF; DNA: TGTGCCAGCAGTGACCCTGGAGAGGGCAATCAGCCCCAGCATTTT
size: -; V: TRBV2; D: TRBD1; J: TRBJ2-6; CDR3: CASSTQGASGANVLTF; DNA: TGTGCCAGCAGTACACAGGGGGCCTCTGGGGCCAACGTCCTGACTTTC
size: -; V: TRBV4-2; D: -; J: TRBJ2-5; CDR3: CASSQRLQETQYF; DNA: TGTGCCAGCAGCCAGAGACTCCAAGAGACCCAGTACTTC
size: -; V: TRBV19; D: TRBD2; J: TRBJ2-3; CDR3: CASSVLAGALTDTQYF; DNA: TGTGCCAGTAGTGTTCTAGCGGGAGCCTTGACAGATACGCAGTATTTT
size: -; V: TRBV6-6; D: -; J: TRBJ2-7; CDR3: CASTPGGGRGGYEQYF; DNA: TGTGCCAGCACCCCGGGGGGCGGGAGAGGGGGCTACGAGCAGTACTTC
size: once; V: TRBV19; D: -; J: TRBJ2-2; CDR3: CASSVSGTLSNTGELFF; DNA: TGTGCCAGTAGTGTGTCCGGGACTCTCTCGAACACCGGGGAGCTGTTTTTT
size: -; V: TRBV6-5; D: -; J: TRBJ2-5; CDR3: CASTDSSNQETQYF; DNA: TGTGCCAGCACCGACTCGAGCAATCAAGAGACCCAGTACTTC
size: -; V: TRBV5-1; D: -; J: TRBJ1-3; CDR3: CASSLVRGSGNTIYF; DNA: TGCGCCAGCAGCTTGGTACGGGGCTCTGGAAACACCATATATTTT
size: few; V: TRBV5-8; D: -; J: TRBJ1-2; CDR3: CASSLRANYLVYTF; DNA: TGTGCCAGCAGCTTGAGAGCTAACTATCTCGTCTACACCTTC
size: -; V: TRBV9; D: TRBD2; J: TRBJ2-1; CDR3: CASSVETSGDEQFF; DNA: TGTGCCAGCAGCGTAGAAACTAGCGGGGATGAGCAGTTCTTC
size: once; V: TRBV28; D: -; J: TRBJ1-1; CDR3: CASRIKGTEAFF; DNA: TGTGCCAGCAGAATCAAGGGGACTGAAGCTTTCTTT
size: -; V: TRBV4-2; D: -; J: TRBJ2-1; CDR3: CASSQRRGGEGVDEQFF; DNA: TGTGCCAGCAGCCAAAGACGGGGCGGGGAAGGGGTGGATGAGCAGTTCTTC
size: once; V: TRBV2; D: -; J: TRBJ2-5; CDR3: CASSDLGGSSGETQYF; DNA: TGTGCCAGCAGTGACCTAGGTGGGAGCTCCGGAGAGACCCAGTACTTC
size: few; V: TRBV24-1; D: TRBD1; J: TRBJ2-7; CDR3: CATSETKPRDSPYEQYF; DNA: TGTGCCACCAGTGAGACCAAGCCTCGGGACAGTCCCTACGAGCAGTACTTC
size: -; V: TRBV12-3/TRBV12-4; D: -; J: TRBJ1-2; CDR3: CASSLRGNYGYTF; DNA: TGTGCCAGCAGTTTAAGGGGTAACTATGGCTACACCTTC
size: -; V: TRBV5-1; D: TRBD2; J: TRBJ2-1; CDR3: CASSKREPYNEQFF; DNA: TGCGCCAGTTCTAAGCGGGAACCATACAATGAGCAGTTCTTC
size: -; V: TRBV19; D: TRBD2; J: TRBJ2-1; CDR3: CASSTWTSGIGNEQFF; DNA: TGTGCCAGTAGTACTTGGACTAGCGGGATAGGGAATGAGCAGTTCTTC
size: -; V: TRBV19; D: -; J: TRBJ2-5; CDR3: CASSSRAGGLETQYF; DNA: TGTGCCAGTAGTTCACGAGCGGGTGGCTTAGAGACCCAGTACTTC
size: -; V: TRBV21-1; D: -; J: TRBJ1-2; CDR3: CASSKDGDARDGYTF; DNA: TGTGCCAGCAGCAAAGACGGGGATGCAAGGGATGGCTACACCTTC
size: few; V: TRBV9; D: -; J: TRBJ1-2; CDR3: CASSSTADYTF; DNA: TGTGCCAGCAGCTCTACAGCGGACTACACCTTC
size: -; V: TRBV2; D: TRBD2; J: TRBJ2-3; CDR3: CASSPAGVTDTQYF; DNA: TGTGCCAGCAGTCCAGCGGGGGTCACAGATACGCAGTATTTT